This T cell receptor beta chain emerged from a study of cytomegalovirus exposure and HLA in healthy donors. The study's findings and limits: In vitro data verified three CMV-associated chains as specific for CMV antigens. The study found most TCR sequences rare, yet found some public TCRs in many donors.

A note on this clone: No antigen is known for it.

The PCR employed 60 Vbeta primers together with 13 Jbeta primers. TCRdb's table, derived via immunoSEQ multiplex PCR, lists solely in-frame clones and lacks some. Here the sample table reports about 120,000 clones. Sequencing was carried out using PBMCs. This receptor was obtained from a man aged 25 to 40 in good health and CMV-seronegative.

The DNA of the CDR3 is TGTGCCAGCAGTGTTTCAGGGGTAAATGGCTACACCTTC. This translates into CASSVSGVNGYTF. The rearrangement uses TRBV6-1 and TRBJ1-2, with D tentatively TRBD1 (6 bases). Germline values: CDR1 MNHNS, CDR2 SASEGT. Trimming shortened V by 4 bases and J by 6 bases, and 12 bases separated the two germline ends. The CDR3 loop spans 13 amino acids.